This is a list of T cell receptor beta chains from one sample in a study of blood T cell repertoires in COVID-19. Method: immunoSEQ multiplex PCR; TCRdb's copy keeps in-frame clones and lacks some. The sample contains 100,000 to 150,000 clones, less than 90% of which appear only once. Material for sequencing was peripheral blood. The receptor source for this set is a man in his 60s with acute or convalescent COVID-19. The CDR3 runs from the conserved cysteine through the conserved F or W. D genes are given only for firm matches.

TRBV9	-	TRBJ1-6	CASSAPGSYNSPLHF
TRBV21-1	-	TRBJ1-2	CASSKEEGSHGYTF
TRBV3-1/TRBV3-2	-	TRBJ2-4	CASSPGAGAGAAKNIQYF
TRBV7-3	-	TRBJ2-3	CASSPRGYHPTDTQYF
TRBV29-1	TRBD1	TRBJ2-7	CSVEGSPRDRPYEQYF
TRBV6-2/TRBV6-3	-	TRBJ2-2	CASSYQGRGFSSPNTGELFF
TRBV5-1	TRBD1	TRBJ1-4	CASRDLRDSRLNEKLFF
TRBV27	-	TRBJ2-5	CASSSLYQETQYF
TRBV4-1	TRBD1	TRBJ2-1	CASSQATGTLGNEQFF
TRBV5-1	-	TRBJ1-1	CASSTGQANTEAFF
TRBV24-1	TRBD2	TRBJ2-7	CATSDSSGAYEQYF
TRBV4-2	-	TRBJ1-1	CASSQPAGISTEAFF
TRBV9	-	TRBJ1-1	CASSAGSIPGHKNTEAFF
TRBV6-1	TRBD2	TRBJ2-5	CASSELAGGQMETQYF
TRBV7-9	-	TRBJ2-1	CASSLGFSGFEQFF
TRBV9	-	TRBJ2-5	CASSVRSRETQYF
TRBV12-3/TRBV12-4	-	TRBJ1-2	CASRPGHNGYTF
TRBV10-3	-	TRBJ2-5	CAISESSLPQETQYF
TRBV9	TRBD1	TRBJ2-1	CASSQWDRAHEQFF
TRBV5-4	TRBD1	TRBJ1-6	CASSFRGPDSPLHF
TRBV10-2	TRBD2	TRBJ2-7	CASSSSGGPPYEQYF
TRBV5-6	TRBD1	TRBJ2-3	CASSERTGVTDTQYF